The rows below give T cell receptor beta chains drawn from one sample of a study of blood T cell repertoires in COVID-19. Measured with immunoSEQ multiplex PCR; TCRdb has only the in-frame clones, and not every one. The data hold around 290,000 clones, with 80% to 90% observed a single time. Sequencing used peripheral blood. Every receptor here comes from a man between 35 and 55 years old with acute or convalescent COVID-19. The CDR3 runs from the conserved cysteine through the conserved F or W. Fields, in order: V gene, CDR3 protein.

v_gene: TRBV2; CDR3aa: CASSEQGGGEQYF
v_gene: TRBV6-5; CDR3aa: CASSPGRGGNQPQHF
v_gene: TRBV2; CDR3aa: CASAGGDGYGYTF
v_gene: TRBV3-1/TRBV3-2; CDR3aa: CASSQQRLSLYEQYF
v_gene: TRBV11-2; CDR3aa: CASSFSAGEAYEQYF
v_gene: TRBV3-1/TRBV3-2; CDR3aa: CASSMTSGARGDTQYF
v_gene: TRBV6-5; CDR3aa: CASSRDFNYGYTF
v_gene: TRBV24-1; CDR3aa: CATSSGQGTFADTQYF
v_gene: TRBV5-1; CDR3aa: CASSLAGGGAGTEAFF
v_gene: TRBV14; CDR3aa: CASSQAGQGVKAQHF
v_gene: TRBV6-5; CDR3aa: CTSTPTGRDEAFF
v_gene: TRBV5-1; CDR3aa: CASSLDRNTEAFF
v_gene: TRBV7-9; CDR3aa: CASSLASGNQPQHF
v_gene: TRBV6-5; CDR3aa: CASSYSADRDTEAFF
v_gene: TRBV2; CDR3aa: CASSEMGGVAFF
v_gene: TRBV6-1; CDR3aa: CASTRLAGDNEQFF
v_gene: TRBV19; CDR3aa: CASSIEGGSAYGYTF
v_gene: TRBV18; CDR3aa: CASSPGGATGELFF
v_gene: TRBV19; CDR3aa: CASSIAGQGAREQYF
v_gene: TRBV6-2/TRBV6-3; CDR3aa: CASSTDRHEAFF
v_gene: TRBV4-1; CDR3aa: CASSLPDRQNTEAFF
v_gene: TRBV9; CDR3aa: CASSVSLSSGGPQETQYF
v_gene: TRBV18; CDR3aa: CASSPLSGEPLQYF
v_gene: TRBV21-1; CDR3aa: CARTGTGCFCWAKNIQYF
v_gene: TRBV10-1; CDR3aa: CASSESNRYQPQHF
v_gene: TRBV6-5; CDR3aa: CASSYTGQGGTEAFF
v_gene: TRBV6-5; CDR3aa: CASSKAPTGELEQYF
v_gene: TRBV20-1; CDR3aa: CSARVADSAFF
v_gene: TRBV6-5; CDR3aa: CASSQQGRANTEAFF
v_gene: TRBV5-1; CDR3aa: CASSWGTANTGELFF
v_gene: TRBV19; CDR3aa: CASSSRTGKVSSSYNSPLHF
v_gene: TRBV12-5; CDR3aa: CASGLGHYPYNEQFF
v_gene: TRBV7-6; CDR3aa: CASSENRGRSGELFF
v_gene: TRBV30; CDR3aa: CAWRLPGGLELFF
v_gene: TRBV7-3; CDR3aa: CASSLGSLNEQFF
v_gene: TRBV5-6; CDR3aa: CASSPRVGGHEQYF
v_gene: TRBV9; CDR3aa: CASSTGPEAFF
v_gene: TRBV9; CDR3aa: CASSAPGGPRSGYTF
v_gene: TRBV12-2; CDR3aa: CASRLHRGVDYGYTF
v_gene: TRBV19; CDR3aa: CASSFNSYGYTF
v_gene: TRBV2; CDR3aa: CACIARPEGTEAFF
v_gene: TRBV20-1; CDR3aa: CSASTAYGYTF
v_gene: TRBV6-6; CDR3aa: CASSYSRGAGGEQFF
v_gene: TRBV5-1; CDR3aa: CASRGERGGQDTQYF
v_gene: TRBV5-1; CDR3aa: CASSGTGDPTDTQYF
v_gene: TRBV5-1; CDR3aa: CASSPGGQGFNQPQHF
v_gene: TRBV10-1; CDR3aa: CASAPNLAGTQYF
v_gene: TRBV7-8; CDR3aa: CASSLLRPETYYNSPLHF
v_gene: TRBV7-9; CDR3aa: CASRQQGGQTDEQFF
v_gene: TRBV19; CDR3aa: CASRRTTSFNQPQHF
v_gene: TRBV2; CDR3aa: CASTEGAAEFF
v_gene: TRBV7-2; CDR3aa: CASSSDRYMNTEAFF
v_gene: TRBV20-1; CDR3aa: CSASGLAVQETQYF
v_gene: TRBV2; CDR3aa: CASTENTEAFF
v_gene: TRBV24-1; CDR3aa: CATSDLGENTEAFF
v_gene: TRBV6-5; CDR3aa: CASSYLPTGTGYTF
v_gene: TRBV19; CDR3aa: CASSIVAAEGRNIQYF
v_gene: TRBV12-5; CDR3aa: CASGLVLRGSNQPQHF